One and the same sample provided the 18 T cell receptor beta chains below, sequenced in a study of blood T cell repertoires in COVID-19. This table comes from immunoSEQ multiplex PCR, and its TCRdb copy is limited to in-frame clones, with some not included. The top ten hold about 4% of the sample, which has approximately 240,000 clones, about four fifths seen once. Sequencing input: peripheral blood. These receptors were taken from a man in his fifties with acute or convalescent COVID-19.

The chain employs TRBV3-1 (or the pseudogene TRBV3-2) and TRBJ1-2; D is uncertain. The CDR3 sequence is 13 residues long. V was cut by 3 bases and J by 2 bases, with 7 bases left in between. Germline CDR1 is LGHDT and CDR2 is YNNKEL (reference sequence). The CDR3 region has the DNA TGTGCCAGCAGCCAGACGGAGAACTATGGCTACACCTTC. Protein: CASSQTENYGYTF.

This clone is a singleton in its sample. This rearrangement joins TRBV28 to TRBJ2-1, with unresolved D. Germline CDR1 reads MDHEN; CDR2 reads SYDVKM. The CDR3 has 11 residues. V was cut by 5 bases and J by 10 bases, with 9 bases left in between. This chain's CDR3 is CASSPRSEQFF. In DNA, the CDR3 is TGTGCCAGCAGTCCGCGGAGCGAGCAGTTCTTC.

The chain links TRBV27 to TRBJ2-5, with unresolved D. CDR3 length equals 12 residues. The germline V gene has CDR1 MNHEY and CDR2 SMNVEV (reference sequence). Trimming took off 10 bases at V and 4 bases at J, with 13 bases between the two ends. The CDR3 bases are TGTGCCACCGGGTCGGCTGGAGAGACCCAGTACTTC. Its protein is CATGSAGETQYF.

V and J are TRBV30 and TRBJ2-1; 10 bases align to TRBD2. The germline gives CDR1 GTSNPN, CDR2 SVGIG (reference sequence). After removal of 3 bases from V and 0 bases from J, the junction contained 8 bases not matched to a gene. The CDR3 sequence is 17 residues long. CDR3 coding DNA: TGTGCCTGGAGGCTAGGTTCTAGCGGGAGCTCCTACAATGAGCAGTTCTTC. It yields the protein CAWRLGSSGSSYNEQFF.

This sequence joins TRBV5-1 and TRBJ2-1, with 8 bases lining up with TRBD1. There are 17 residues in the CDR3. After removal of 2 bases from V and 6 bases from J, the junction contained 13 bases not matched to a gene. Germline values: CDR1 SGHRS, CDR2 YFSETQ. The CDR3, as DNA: TGCGCCAGCAGCTTTGGGCAAGCAGGGGGCGAGGGCAATGAGCAGTTCTTC. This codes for CASSFGQAGGEGNEQFF.

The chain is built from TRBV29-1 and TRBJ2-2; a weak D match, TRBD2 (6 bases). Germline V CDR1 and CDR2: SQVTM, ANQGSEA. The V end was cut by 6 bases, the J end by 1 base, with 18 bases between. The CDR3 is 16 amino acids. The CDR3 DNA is TGCAGCGTAGCTAAACAAGGGGACTTGAACACCGGGGAGCTGTTTTTT. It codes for CSVAKQGDLNTGELFF.

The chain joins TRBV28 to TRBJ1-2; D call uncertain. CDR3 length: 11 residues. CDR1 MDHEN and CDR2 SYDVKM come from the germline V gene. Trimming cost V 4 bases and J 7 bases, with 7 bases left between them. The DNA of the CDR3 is TGTGCCAGCAGTTATGTGAGTGGCTACACCTTC. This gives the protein CASSYVSGYTF.

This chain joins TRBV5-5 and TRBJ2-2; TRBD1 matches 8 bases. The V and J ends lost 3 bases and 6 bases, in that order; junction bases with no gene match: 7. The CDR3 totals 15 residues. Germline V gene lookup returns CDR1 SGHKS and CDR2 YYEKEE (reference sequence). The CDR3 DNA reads TGTGCCAGCAGCTCGACAGGGGTTTTGGCCGGGGAGCTGTTTTTT. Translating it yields CASSSTGVLAGELFF. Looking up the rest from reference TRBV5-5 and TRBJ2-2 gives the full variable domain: DAGVTQSPTHLIKTRGQQVTLRCSPISGHKSVSWYQQVLGQGPQFIFQYYEKEERGRGNFPDRFSARQFPNYSSELNVNALLLGDSALYLCASSSTGVLAGELFFGEGSRLTVL.

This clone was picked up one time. CDR3 DNA sequence: TGTGCCAGCACCCCCGGAGGGACAGGGGCCTACGAGCAGTACTTC. Translation gives CASTPGGTGAYEQYF. The chain combines TRBV7-6 with TRBJ2-7; the match to TRBD1 covers 10 bases. Germline loops: CDR1 SGHVS, CDR2 FNYEAQ. The CDR3 covers 15 residues. V lost 7 bases and J lost 2; bases outside the gene matches: 8.

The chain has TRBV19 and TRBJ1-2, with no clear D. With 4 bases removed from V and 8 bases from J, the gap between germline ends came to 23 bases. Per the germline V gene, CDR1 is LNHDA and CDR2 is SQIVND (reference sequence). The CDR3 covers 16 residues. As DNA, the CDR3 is TGTGCCAGTAGTACATCAACGGCAGTCCCCACGGGGGGCTACACCTTC. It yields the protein CASSTSTAVPTGGYTF. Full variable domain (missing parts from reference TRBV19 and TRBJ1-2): DGGITQSPKYLFRKEGQNVTLSCEQNLNHDAMYWYRQDPGQGLRLIYYSQIVNDFQKGDIAEGYSVSREKKESFPLTVTSAQKNPTAFYLCASSTSTAVPTGGYTFGSGTRLTVV.

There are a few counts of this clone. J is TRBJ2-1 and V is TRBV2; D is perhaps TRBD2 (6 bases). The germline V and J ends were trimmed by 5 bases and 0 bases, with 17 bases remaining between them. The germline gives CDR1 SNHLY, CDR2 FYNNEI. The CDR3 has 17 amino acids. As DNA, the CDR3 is TGTGCCAGCAGTCCGTTCATAGCGGATGTCTCCTACAATGAGCAGTTCTTC. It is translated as CASSPFIADVSYNEQFF.

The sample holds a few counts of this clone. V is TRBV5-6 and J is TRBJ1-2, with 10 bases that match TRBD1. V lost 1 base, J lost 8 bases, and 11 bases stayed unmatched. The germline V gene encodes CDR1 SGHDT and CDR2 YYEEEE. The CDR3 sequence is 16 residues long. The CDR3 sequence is CASSLFAPGTGDGYTF. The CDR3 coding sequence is TGTGCCAGCAGCTTGTTCGCACCCGGGACAGGGGACGGCTACACCTTC.

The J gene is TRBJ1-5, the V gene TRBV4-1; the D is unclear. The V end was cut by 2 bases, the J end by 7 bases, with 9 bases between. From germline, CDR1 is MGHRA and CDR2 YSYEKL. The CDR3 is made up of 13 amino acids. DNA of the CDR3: TGCGCCAGCAGCCAATGGGAGCGACAGCCCCAGCATTTT. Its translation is CASSQWERQPQHF.

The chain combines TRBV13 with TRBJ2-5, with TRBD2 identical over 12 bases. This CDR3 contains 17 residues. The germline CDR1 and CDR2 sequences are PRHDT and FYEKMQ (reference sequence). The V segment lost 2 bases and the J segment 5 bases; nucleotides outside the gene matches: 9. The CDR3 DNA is TGTGCCAGCAGCTTACGCAGACTAGCGGGGGATGGGGAGACCCAGTACTTC. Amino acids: CASSLRRLAGDGETQYF.

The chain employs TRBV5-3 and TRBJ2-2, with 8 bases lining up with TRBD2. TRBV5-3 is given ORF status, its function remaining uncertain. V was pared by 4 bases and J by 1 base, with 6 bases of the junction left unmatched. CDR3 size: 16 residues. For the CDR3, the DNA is TGTGCCAGAAGCCCAAGGACTAGCAGGAACACCGGGGAGCTGTTTTTT. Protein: CARSPRTSRNTGELFF.

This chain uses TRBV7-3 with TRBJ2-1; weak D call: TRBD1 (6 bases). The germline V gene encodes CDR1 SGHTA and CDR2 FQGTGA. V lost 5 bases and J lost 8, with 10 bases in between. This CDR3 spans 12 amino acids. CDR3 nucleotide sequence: TGTGCCAGCAGCGCACAGGGCGATGAGCAGTTCTTC. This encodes CASSAQGDEQFF.

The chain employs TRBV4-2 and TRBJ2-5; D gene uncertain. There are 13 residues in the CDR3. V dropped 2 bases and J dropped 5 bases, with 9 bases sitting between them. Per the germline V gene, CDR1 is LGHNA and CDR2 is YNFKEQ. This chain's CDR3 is CASSQTGRETQYF. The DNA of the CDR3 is TGTGCCAGCAGCCAAACCGGTCGGGAGACCCAGTACTTC.

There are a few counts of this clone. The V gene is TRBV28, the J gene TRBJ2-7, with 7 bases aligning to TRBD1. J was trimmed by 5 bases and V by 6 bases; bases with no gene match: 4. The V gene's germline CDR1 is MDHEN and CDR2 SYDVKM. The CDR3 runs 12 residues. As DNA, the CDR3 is TGTGCCAGCAGCCTCCAGGGGGACGAGCAGTACTTC. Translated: CASSLQGDEQYF.